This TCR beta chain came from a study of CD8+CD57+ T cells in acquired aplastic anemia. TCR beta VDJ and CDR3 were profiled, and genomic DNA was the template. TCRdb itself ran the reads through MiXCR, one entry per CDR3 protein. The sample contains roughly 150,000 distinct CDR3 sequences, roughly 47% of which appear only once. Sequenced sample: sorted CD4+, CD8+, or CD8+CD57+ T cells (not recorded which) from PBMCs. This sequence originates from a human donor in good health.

The CDR3 DNA sequence: TGTGCCAGCAGCTCGCGGGGGACTCCCGACAATGAGCAGTTCTTC. It specifies CASSSRGTPDNEQFF. This rearrangement joins TRBV11-1 to TRBJ2-1; 7 bases line up with TRBD2. V was clipped by 4 bases and J by 5 bases; unmatched bases: 8. The CDR3 has 15 amino acids. CDR1 SGHAT and CDR2 FQDESV come from the germline V gene (reference sequence).